This TCR beta chain was sequenced during a study of shared clonotypes between healthy human individuals. A word on this clone: Its antigen is not identified.

Clones were sequenced by immunoSEQ multiplex PCR, and TCRdb holds only the in-frame ones, with some missing. The sample has about 180,000 clones; over 80% are singletons. General observations from the study: Sampling was confined to blood; repertoires within tissues likely differ.

Trimming took 6 bases from V and 0 from J; bases not matched to a gene: 8. The CDR3 spans 15 residues. Germline CDR1 and CDR2: MNHEY and SMNVEV (reference sequence). The source material was naive CD4+ T cells sorted from blood. Subset in this sample: CD45RA+ positively selected. The sequence came from a woman in her twenties or thirties in good health. The chain employs TRBV27 and TRBJ2-7; 7 bases line up with TRBD1. CDR3 sequence (DNA): TGTGCCAGCAGCACCTACAGGGGCCCCTCCTACGAGCAGTACTTC. Its translation is CASSTYRGPSYEQYF.